The entry that follows covers one T cell receptor beta chain sequence. The data are from a study of blood T cell repertoires in COVID-19. Original processing notes: Reference gene primers were amplified, and this amplification served to estimate nucleated cell counts. Only in-frame clones appear in the TCRdb table, and some are missing; sequencing was by immunoSEQ multiplex PCR. V, J and clone size reflect that table, while D and trimming were determined from the DNA. The sample lists around 400,000 clones; 91% were seen once. Study members were between 18 and 89 years old and lived in 24 US regions. Exposed enrollees had met someone with a PCR-confirmed or clinician-diagnosed COVID-19 case at some point within the 2 weeks before study entry. CDR1 SGHTA and CDR2 FQGNSA come from the germline V gene. Deletions cut 0 bases from V and 2 bases from J, with 9 bases between. The CDR3 has 15 amino acids.

Sequencing was done on a sample of PBMCs or T cells enriched from blood (not recorded which). The rearrangement joins TRBV7-2 to TRBJ2-3; D call uncertain. This TCR derives from a middle-aged woman who had been exposed to COVID-19. The CDR3 protein is CASSLAGPPTDTQYF. CDR3 sequence (DNA): TGTGCCAGCAGCTTAGCTGGGCCACCCACAGATACGCAGTATTTT.